This TCR beta chain was captured in a study of blood T cell repertoires in COVID-19. Assay used: immunoSEQ multiplex PCR; TCRdb lists only in-frame clones, some missing. The sample contains 430,000 or so clones, about 90% of which appear only once. Trimming removed 9 bases from V and 0 bases from J; junction bases left unmatched: 8. The CDR3 is 15 residues long. Germline V gene lookup returns CDR1 SNHLY and CDR2 FYNNEI. The sample comprised peripheral blood. This chain joins TRBV2 and TRBJ1-3; 7 positions agree with TRBD1. This receptor was identified in a man between 18 and 29 years old with COVID-19, enrolled during active disease. In DNA, the CDR3 is TGTGCCAGGGGCGGACAGGCTAACTCTGGAAACACCATATATTTT. Encoded protein: CARGGQANSGNTIYF.